Listed here are 9 T cell receptor beta chains from one sample, sequenced in a study of CD8 T cells in Susac syndrome. The RNA input was about 0.5 to 1 ug, and it was reverse transcribed with random hexamers. TCRdb ran MiXCR on the immunoSEQ multiplex PCR reads and lists one entry per CDR3 protein. The repertoire holds about 160,000 distinct CDR3 sequences, with 94% as singletons. The sequenced sample consisted of CD4+ T cells from PBMCs. These receptors came from a human donor with multiple sclerosis.

The chain has TRBV6-1 and TRBJ2-1; D gene ambiguous. The CDR3 loop spans 12 amino acids. V lost 6 bases to trimming and J lost 5 bases, with 8 bases between them. Germline V gives CDR1 MNHNS, CDR2 SASEGT. The DNA of the CDR3 is TGTGCCAGCAGAACCCTAGACAATGAGCAGTTCTTC. Residues: CASRTLDNEQFF.

The chain employs TRBV18 and TRBJ1-1; no firm D call. The CDR3 length is 13 residues. Trimming took off 6 bases at V and 1 base at J, with 9 bases between the two ends. Germline V gene sequence: CDR1 KGHSH, CDR2 LQKENI. The CDR3 bases are TGTGCCAGCTCGGTGAGAGGGAACACTGAAGCTTTCTTT. Translating gives CASSVRGNTEAFF. Based on the CDR3 plus reference TRBV18 and TRBJ1-1, the full variable domain is NAGVMQNPRHLVRRRGQEARLRCSPMKGHSHVYWYRQLPEEGLKFMVYLQKENIIDESGMPKERFSAEFPKEGPSILRIQQVVRGDSAAYFCASSVRGNTEAFFGQGTRLTVV.

This chain connects TRBV7-9 to TRBJ1-5; D unclear. The germline gives CDR1 SEHNR, CDR2 FQNEAQ (reference sequence). The CDR3 runs to 14 residues. V shed 2 bases and J shed 9 bases, with 14 bases lying between them. CDR3 in DNA: TGTGCCAGCAGCTTATCACAGAGCAATTCGCCCCAGCATTTT. Translating it yields CASSLSQSNSPQHF.

J is TRBJ2-5 and V is TRBV2; D is ambiguous. Germline V lookup: CDR1 SNHLY, CDR2 FYNNEI. There are 11 residues in the CDR3. V was cut by 10 bases and J by 5 bases, with 11 bases left in between. The CDR3 spells CAIPLGETQYF. Written as DNA, the CDR3 is TGTGCCATTCCGCTCGGGGAGACCCAGTACTTC.

V is TRBV6-2 or TRBV6-3 and J is TRBJ1-4; perhaps TRBD1 as D (6 bases). V was cut by 2 bases and J by 3 bases, with 13 bases left in between. CDR1 and CDR2 from the germline V gene are MNHEY and SVGEGT. The CDR3 runs to 16 residues. DNA for the CDR3: TGTGCCAGCAGTTACGCCGGGACAATGGCTAATGAAAAACTGTTTTTT. As protein: CASSYAGTMANEKLFF.

This clonotype was seen a single time. The V and J genes are TRBV3-1 and TRBJ1-2; TRBD1 agrees at 7 bases. V shed 4 bases, J shed 1 base, and the junction held 6 bases outside the gene matches. The germline gives CDR1 LGHDT, CDR2 YNNKEL (reference sequence). This CDR3 is built from 15 residues. CDR3 amino acids: CASSRAGGNNYGYTF. For the CDR3, the DNA is TGTGCCAGCAGCCGGGCAGGGGGTAATAACTATGGCTACACCTTC. The full variable domain, its missing parts supplied by reference TRBV3-1 and TRBJ1-2, is DTAVSQTPKYLVTQMGNDKSIKCEQNLGHDTMYWYKQDSKKFLKIMFSYNNKELIINETVPNRFSPKSPDKAHLNLHINSLELGDSAVYFCASSRAGGNNYGYTFGSGTRLTVV.

The chain combines TRBV18 with TRBJ2-3; D uncertain. V shed 3 bases and J shed 5 bases, with 3 bases lying between them. The CDR3 extends over 11 amino acids. CDR1 is KGHSH, CDR2 LQKENI, per germline. CDR3 sequence: CASSPQDTQYF. The DNA of the CDR3 is TGTGCCAGCTCACCTCAAGATACGCAGTATTTT.

The chain has TRBV30 and TRBJ2-1; 13 nucleotides align to TRBD2. This CDR3 contains 14 residues. Trimming took 3 bases from V and 4 from J; bases not matched to a gene: 0. Per the germline V gene, CDR1 is GTSNPN and CDR2 is SVGIG (reference sequence). For the CDR3, the DNA is TGTGCCTGGAGGACTAGCGGGGGGTACAATGAGCAGTTCTTC. Protein sequence: CAWRTSGGYNEQFF.

This clonotype has a single count. The rearrangement joins TRBV2 to TRBJ2-7; 8 bases are shared with TRBD1. CDR3 length equals 13 residues. The V and J ends lost 5 bases and 6 bases, in that order; junction bases with no gene match: 6. Germline CDR1 is SNHLY and CDR2 is FYNNEI. The CDR3 DNA reads TGTGCCAGCAGTTGGCAGGGGGCTGTCGAGCAGTACTTC. Its protein product is CASSWQGAVEQYF.